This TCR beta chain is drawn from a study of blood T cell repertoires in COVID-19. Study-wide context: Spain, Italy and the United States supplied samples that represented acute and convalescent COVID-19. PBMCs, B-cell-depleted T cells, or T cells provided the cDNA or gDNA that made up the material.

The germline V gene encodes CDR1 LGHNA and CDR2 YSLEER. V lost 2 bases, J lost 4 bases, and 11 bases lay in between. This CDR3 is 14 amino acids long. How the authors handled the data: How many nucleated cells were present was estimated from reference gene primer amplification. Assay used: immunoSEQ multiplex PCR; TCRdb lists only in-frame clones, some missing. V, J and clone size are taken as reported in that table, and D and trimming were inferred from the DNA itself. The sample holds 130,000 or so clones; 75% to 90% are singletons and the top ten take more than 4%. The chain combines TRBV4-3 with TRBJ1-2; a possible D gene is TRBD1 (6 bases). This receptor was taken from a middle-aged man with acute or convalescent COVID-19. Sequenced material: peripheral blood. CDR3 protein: CASSQHRVGYGYTF. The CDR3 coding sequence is TGCGCCAGCAGCCAACACAGGGTTGGCTATGGCTACACCTTC.